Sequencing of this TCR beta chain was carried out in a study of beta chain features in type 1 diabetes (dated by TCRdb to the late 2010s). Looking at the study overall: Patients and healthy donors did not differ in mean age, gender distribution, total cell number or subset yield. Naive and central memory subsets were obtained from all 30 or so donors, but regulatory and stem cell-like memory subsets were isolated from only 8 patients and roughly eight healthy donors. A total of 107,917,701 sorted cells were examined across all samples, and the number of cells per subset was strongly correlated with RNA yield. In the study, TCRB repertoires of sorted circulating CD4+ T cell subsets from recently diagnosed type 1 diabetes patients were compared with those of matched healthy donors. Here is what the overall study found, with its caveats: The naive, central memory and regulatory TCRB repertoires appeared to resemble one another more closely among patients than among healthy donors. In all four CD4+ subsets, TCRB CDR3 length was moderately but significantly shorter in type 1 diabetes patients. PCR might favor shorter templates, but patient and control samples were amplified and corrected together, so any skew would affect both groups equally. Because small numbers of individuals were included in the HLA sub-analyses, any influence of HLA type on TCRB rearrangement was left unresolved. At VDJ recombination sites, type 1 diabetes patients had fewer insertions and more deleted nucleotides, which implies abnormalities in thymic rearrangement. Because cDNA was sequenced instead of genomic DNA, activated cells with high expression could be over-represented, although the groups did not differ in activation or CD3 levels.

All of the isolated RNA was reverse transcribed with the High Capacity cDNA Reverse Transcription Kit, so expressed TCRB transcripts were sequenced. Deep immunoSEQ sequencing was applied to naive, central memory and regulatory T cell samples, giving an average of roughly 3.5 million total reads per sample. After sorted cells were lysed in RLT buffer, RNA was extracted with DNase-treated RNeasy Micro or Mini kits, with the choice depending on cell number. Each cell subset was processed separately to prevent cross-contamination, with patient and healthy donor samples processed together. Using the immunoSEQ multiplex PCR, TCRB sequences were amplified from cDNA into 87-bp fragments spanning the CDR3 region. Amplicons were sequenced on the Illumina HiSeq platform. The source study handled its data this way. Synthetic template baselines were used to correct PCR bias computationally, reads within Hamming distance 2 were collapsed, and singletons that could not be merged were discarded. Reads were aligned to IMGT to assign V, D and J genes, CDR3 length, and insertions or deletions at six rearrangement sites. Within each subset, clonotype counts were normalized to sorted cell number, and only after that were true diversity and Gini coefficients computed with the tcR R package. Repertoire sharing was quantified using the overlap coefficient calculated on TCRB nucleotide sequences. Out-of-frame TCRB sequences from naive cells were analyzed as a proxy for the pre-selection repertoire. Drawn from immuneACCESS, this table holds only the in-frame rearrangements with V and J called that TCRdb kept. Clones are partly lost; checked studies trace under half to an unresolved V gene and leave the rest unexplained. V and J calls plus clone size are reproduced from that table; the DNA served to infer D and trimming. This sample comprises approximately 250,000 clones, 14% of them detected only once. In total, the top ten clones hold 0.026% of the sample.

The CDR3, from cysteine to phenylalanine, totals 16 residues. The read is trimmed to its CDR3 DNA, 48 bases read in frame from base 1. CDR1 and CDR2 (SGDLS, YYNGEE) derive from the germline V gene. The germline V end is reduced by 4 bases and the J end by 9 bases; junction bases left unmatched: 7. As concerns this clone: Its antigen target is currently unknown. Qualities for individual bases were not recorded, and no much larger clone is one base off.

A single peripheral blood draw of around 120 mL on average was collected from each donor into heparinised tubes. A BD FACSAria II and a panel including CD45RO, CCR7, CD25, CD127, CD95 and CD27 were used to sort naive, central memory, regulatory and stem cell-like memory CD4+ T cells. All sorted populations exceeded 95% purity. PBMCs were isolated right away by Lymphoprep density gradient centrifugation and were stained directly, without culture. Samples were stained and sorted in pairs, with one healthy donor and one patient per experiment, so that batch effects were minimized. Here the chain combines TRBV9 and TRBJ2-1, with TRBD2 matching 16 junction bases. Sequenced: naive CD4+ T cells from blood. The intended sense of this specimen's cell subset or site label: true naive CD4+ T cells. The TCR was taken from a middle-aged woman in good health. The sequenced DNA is TGTGCCAGCAGCCCGGGACTAGCGGGGGGGCCTGGTGAGCAGTTCTTC. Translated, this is CASSPGLAGGPGEQFF.